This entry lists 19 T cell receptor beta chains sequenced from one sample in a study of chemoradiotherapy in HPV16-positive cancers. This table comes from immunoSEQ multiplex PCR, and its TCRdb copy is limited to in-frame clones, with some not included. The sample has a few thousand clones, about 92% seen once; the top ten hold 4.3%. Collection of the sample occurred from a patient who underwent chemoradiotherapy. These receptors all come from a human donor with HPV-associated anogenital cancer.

CDR3 in amino acids: CATSRDRTGRDFKYGYTF. The CDR3 bases are TGTGCCACCAGCAGAGATCGGACAGGGAGAGATTTTAAGTATGGCTACACCTTC. This rearrangement joins TRBV15 to TRBJ1-2; 8 bases agree with TRBD1. The CDR3 is 18 residues long. After removal of 0 bases from V and 5 bases from J, the junction contained 14 bases not matched to a gene. CDR1 is LNHNV, CDR2 YYDKDF, per germline (reference sequence).

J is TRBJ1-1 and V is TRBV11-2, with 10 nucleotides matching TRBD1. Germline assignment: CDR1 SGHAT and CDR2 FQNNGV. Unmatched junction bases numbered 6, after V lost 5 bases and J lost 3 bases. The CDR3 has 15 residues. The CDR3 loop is CASSPTGTGDTEAFF. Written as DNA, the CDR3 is TGTGCCAGCAGCCCGACCGGGACAGGGGACACTGAAGCTTTCTTT.

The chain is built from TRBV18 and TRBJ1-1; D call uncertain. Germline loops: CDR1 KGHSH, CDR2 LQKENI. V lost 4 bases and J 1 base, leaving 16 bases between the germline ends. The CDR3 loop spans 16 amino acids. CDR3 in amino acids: CASSQSTPGGNTEAFF. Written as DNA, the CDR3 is TGTGCCAGCTCACAATCGACTCCCGGAGGGAACACTGAAGCTTTCTTT.

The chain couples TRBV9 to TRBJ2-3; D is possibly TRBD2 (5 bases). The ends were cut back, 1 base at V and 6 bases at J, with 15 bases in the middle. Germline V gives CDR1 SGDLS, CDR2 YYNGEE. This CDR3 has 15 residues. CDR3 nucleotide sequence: TGTGCCAGCAGCGTAATTATGACGGGCGGGGATACGCAGTATTTT. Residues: CASSVIMTGGDTQYF.

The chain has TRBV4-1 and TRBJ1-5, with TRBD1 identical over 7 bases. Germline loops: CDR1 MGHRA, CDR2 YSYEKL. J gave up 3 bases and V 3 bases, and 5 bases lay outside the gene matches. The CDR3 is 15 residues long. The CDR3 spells CASSHSGGHNQPQHF. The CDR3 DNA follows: TGCGCCAGCAGCCACTCAGGGGGGCACAATCAGCCCCAGCATTTT.

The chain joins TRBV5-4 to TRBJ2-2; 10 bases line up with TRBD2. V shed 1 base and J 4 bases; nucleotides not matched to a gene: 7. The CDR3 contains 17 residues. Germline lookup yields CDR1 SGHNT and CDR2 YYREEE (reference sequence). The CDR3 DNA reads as TGTGCCAGCAGCTTGACCCAGCGGGGGGGCCTCACCGGGGAGCTGTTTTTT. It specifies CASSLTQRGGLTGELFF.

CDR3 sequence (DNA): TGTGCCAGCAGTCCGCACCGACAGTACCTGACCGGGGAGCTGTTTTTT. Translated: CASSPHRQYLTGELFF. The V and J genes are TRBV28 and TRBJ2-2; TRBD1 is a possible D gene (5 bases). Trimming pared 5 bases from V and 5 bases from J, leaving 18 bases between. There are 16 residues in the CDR3. From germline, CDR1 is MDHEN and CDR2 SYDVKM.

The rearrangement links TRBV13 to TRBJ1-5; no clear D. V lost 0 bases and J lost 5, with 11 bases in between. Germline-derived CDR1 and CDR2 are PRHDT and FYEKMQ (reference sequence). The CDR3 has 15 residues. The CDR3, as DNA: TGTGCCAGCAGCTTAGGCCGGCAGGCTTATCAGCCCCAGCATTTT. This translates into CASSLGRQAYQPQHF.

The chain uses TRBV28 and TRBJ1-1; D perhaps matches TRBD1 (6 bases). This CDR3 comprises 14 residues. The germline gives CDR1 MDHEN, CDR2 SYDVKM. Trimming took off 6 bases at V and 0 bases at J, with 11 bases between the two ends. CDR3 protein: CASRWTAMNTEAFF. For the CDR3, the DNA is TGTGCCAGCAGGTGGACAGCTATGAACACTGAAGCTTTCTTT.

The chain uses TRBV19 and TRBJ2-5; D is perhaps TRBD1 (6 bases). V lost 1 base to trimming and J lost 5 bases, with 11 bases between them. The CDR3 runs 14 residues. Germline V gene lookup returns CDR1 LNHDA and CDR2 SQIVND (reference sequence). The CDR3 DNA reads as TGTGCCAGTAGTATAGGAGGGGGTGAGGAGACCCAGTACTTC. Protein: CASSIGGGEETQYF.

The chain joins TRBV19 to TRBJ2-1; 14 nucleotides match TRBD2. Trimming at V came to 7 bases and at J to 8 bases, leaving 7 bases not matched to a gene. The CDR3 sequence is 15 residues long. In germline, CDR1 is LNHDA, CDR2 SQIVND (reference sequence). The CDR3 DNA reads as TGTGCCAGTACCCAGGGACTAGCGGGGGCGGATGAGCAGTTCTTC. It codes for CASTQGLAGADEQFF.

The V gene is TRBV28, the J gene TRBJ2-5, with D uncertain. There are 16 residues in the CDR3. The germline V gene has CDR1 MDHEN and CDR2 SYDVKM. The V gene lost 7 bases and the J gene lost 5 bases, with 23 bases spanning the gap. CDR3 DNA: TGTGCCAGCAACTCTCCTAGGCGTCTAGTCGAGGAGACCCAGTACTTC. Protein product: CASNSPRRLVEETQYF.

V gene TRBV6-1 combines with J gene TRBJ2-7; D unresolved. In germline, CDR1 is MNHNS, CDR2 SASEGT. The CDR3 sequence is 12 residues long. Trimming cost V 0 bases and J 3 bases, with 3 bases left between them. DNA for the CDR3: TGTGCCAGCAGTGAAGCAGGCTACGAGCAGTACTTC. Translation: CASSEAGYEQYF.

CDR3: CASSFRGPEAFF. In nucleotides, the CDR3 is TGTGCCAGTAGTTTCCGAGGCCCTGAAGCTTTCTTT. The chain is built from TRBV19 and TRBJ1-1, with D unclear. V lost 5 bases and J 6 bases, leaving 10 bases between the germline ends. This CDR3 region has 12 residues. Germline loops: CDR1 LNHDA, CDR2 SQIVND (reference sequence). The full variable domain, completed using reference TRBV19 and TRBJ1-1, is DGGITQSPKYLFRKEGQNVTLSCEQNLNHDAMYWYRQDPGQGLRLIYYSQIVNDFQKGDIAEGYSVSREKKESFPLTVTSAQKNPTAFYLCASSFRGPEAFFGQGTRLTVV.

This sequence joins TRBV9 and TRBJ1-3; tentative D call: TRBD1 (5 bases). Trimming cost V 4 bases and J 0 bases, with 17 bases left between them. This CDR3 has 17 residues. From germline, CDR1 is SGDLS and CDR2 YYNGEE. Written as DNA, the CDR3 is TGTGCCAGCAGCCCCCGGACATATACTAACTCTGGAAACACCATATATTTT. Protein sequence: CASSPRTYTNSGNTIYF.

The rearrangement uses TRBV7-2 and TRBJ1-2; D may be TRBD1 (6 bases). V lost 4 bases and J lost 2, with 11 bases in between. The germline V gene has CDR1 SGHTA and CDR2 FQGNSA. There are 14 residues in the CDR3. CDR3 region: CASSSRGPNYGYTF. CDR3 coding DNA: TGTGCCAGCAGCTCCAGGGGCCCAAACTATGGCTACACCTTC.

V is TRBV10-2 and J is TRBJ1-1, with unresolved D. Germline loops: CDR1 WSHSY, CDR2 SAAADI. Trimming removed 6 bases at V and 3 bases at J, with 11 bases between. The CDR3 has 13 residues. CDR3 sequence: CASRPTGDTEAFF. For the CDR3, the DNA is TGCGCCAGCAGACCGACTGGGGACACTGAAGCTTTCTTT.

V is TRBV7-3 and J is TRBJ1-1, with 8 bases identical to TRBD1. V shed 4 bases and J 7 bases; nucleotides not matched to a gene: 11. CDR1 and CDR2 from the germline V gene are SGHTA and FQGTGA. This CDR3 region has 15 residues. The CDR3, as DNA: TGTGCCAGCAGCTCAACAGGACAGGGATGGGGTGAAGCTTTCTTT. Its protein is CASSSTGQGWGEAFF.

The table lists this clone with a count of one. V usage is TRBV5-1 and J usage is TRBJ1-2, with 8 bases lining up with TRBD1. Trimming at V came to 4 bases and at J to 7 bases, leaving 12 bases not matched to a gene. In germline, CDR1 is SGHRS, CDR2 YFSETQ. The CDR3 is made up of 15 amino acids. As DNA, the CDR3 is TGCGCCAGCAGCCCCCAGGGACAGGAGACTGCTGGCTACACCTTC. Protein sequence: CASSPQGQETAGYTF.